The rows below give T cell receptor beta chains drawn from one sample of a study of T cells after yellow fever vaccination. TCRdb fed the 5' RACE reads into MiXCR, producing one record per CDR3 protein. The sample contains over 300,000 distinct CDR3 sequences, approximately 3.8% of which appear only once. Material: PBMCs, obtained on the day of the yellow fever booster vaccination. The receptor set was obtained from a man between 18 and 29 years old who received the YFV17D yellow fever vaccine. Both conserved end residues are part of each CDR3. D genes are given only for firm matches. Part of the rows lack a size; the others show once, few, many or a class for expanded clones.

TRBJ2-1,TRBD1,TRBV24-1,16,many,TGTGCCACCAGTGCGGGACAGGGGCTTGGAGGCAATGAGCAGTTCTTC,CATSAGQGLGGNEQFF
TRBJ1-5,.,TRBV5-1,14,few,TGCGCCAGCAGCTTGTCTGGGTCCGATCAGCCCCAGCATTTT,CASSLSGSDQPQHF
TRBJ1-2,TRBD1,TRBV15,16,.,TGTGCCACCAGCCGGGGACAGGGTAATGCTAACTATGGCTACACCTTC,CATSRGQGNANYGYTF
TRBJ2-1,.,TRBV29-1,13,many,TGCAGCGCCCGGTTAGGGGGAATCAATGAGCAGTTCTTC,CSARLGGINEQFF
TRBJ2-3,TRBD1,TRBV12-3/TRBV12-4,15,many,TGTGCCAGCAGTAGAACAGGGGGACGCACAGATACGCAGTATTTT,CASSRTGGRTDTQYF
TRBJ2-1,.,TRBV7-9,16,few,TGTGCCAGCAGCTTCGCCCACCCGGGCCTGGGGAATGAGCAGTTCTTC,CASSFAHPGLGNEQFF
TRBJ1-1,.,TRBV7-2,12,few,TGTGCCAGCATCGACGATGGCGGTGAAGCTTTCTTT,CASIDDGGEAFF
TRBJ1-4,TRBD1,TRBV15,14,many,TGTGCCACCAGCAGGGACAGGGGAAATGAAAAACTGTTTTTT,CATSRDRGNEKLFF
TRBJ2-2,.,TRBV7-9,13,many,TGTGCCAGCAGCTTAAGCGGGCTCGGGGAGCTGTTTTTT,CASSLSGLGELFF
TRBJ2-1,.,TRBV7-9,12,.,TGTGCCAGCAGCTTACAGGGAACTGAGCAGTTCTTC,CASSLQGTEQFF
TRBJ2-4,.,TRBV7-2,14,many,TGTGCCAGCAGCCGGGGCGGGGATAAAAACATTCAGTACTTC,CASSRGGDKNIQYF
TRBJ2-1,TRBD1,TRBV10-3,14,many,TGTGCCATCAGCTCGGGACAGGGAGGGAATGAGCAGTTCTTC,CAISSGQGGNEQFF
TRBJ2-3,TRBD1,TRBV6-5,17,few,TGTGCCAGCAGTTTCGGGACAGGGGGCACTAGCACAGATACGCAGTATTTT,CASSFGTGGTSTDTQYF
TRBJ1-4,TRBD1,TRBV5-1,17,.,TGCGCCAGCAGCCCTCCGACAGGGGATGCAACTAATGAAAAACTGTTTTTT,CASSPPTGDATNEKLFF
TRBJ2-3,.,TRBV20-1,14,few,TGCAGTGCTAGGTTGCGGGGTTCCACAGATACGCAGTATTTT,CSARLRGSTDTQYF
TRBJ1-6,TRBD1,TRBV29-1,14,many,TGCAGCGTGATACAGGGGCCCTATGGTTCACCCCTCCACTTT,CSVIQGPYGSPLHF
TRBJ2-6,TRBD1,TRBV11-2,20,many,TGTGCCAGCAGCTTCACTTCTGACAGGGGTGATCGCTCTGGGGCCAACGTCCTGACTTTC,CASSFTSDRGDRSGANVLTF
TRBJ1-3,TRBD1,TRBV29-1,16,few,TGCAGCGTTGAAGGGCCAACAGGGGCTCCTGGAAACACCATATATTTT,CSVEGPTGAPGNTIYF
TRBJ2-3,TRBD2,TRBV2,16,many,TGTGCCAGCACCCCCGGCGCAGCGGGACTCACAGATACGCAGTATTTT,CASTPGAAGLTDTQYF
TRBJ2-3,.,TRBV5-6,16,.,TGTGCCAGCAGCTCACCTTCGGGGGGCACTGGTGATACGCAGTATTTT,CASSSPSGGTGDTQYF
TRBJ2-3,TRBD1,TRBV15,13,.,TGTGCCACCAGCAGAGGACAGGGTGATACGCAGTATTTT,CATSRGQGDTQYF
TRBJ1-2,TRBD1,TRBV7-9,14,many,TGTGCCAGCGGCCAAACCGGGACAGGCTATGGCTACACCTTC,CASGQTGTGYGYTF
TRBJ2-5,.,TRBV10-3,12,many,TGTGCCATCAGTGGACGGGGGGAGACCCAGTACTTC,CAISGRGETQYF
TRBJ1-1,.,TRBV7-9,15,.,TGTGCCAGCAGCTCCTCCCGAACAGGGAACACTGAAGCTTTCTTT,CASSSSRTGNTEAFF
TRBJ2-7,.,TRBV9,16,many,TGTGCCAGCAGCGCCCGAGACCATTACAACGGCTACGAGCAGTACTTC,CASSARDHYNGYEQYF
TRBJ2-3,.,TRBV7-3,14,many,TGTGCCAGCAGCTCGGGACTCAGCACAGATACGCAGTATTTT,CASSSGLSTDTQYF
TRBJ2-1,.,TRBV7-6,16,few,TGTGCCAGCAGCTTACTGCAGGGGAGCTCCTACAATGAGCAGTTCTTC,CASSLLQGSSYNEQFF
TRBJ1-2,.,TRBV4-2,15,few,TGTGCCAGCAGCCAAGATTATTTGGGATACGGTGGCTACACCTTC,CASSQDYLGYGGYTF
TRBJ1-4,.,TRBV11-2,12,many,TGTGCCAGCAGCTTAAATCGAGAAAAACTGTTTTTT,CASSLNREKLFF
TRBJ2-7,.,TRBV12-3/TRBV12-4,13,.,TGTGCCAGCAGCGTTAGCAGTTCCTACGAGCAGTACTTC,CASSVSSSYEQYF
TRBJ2-1,.,TRBV2,11,many,TGTGCCAGCAGTTTTCCCAATGAGCAGTTCTTC,CASSFPNEQFF
TRBJ1-6,TRBD1,TRBV6-6,16,.,TGTGCCAGCAGCCACTCACTTGGACAGGGCAATTCACCCCTCCACTTT,CASSHSLGQGNSPLHF
TRBJ2-4,TRBD1,TRBV14,17,.,TGTGCCAGCAGCCACAGAGTAGACAGGGAGGCCAAAAACATTCAGTACTTC,CASSHRVDREAKNIQYF
TRBJ2-5,TRBD2,TRBV4-1,19,.,TGCGCCAGCAGCCAAGATGCGGGCCCTTCCGGGGGGGCTTTTGAGACCCAGTACTTC,CASSQDAGPSGGAFETQYF
TRBJ1-4,.,TRBV7-6,16,many,TGTGCCAGCAGCTTATCACAGGGTCCTTCAAATGAAAAACTGTTTTTT,CASSLSQGPSNEKLFF
TRBJ1-1,.,TRBV6-5,14,few,TGTGCCAGCAGTTACTCGATAGAACGGGCTGAAGCTTTCTTT,CASSYSIERAEAFF
TRBJ2-5,TRBD2,TRBV5-4,15,few,TGTGCCAGCAGCGGTAGCGGGGGGGCCGTTGAGACCCAGTACTTC,CASSGSGGAVETQYF
TRBJ1-1,.,TRBV6-6,17,many,TGTGCCAGCAGTTACCGTCCGGGTGACATGGGGAACACTGAAGCTTTCTTT,CASSYRPGDMGNTEAFF
TRBJ2-5,TRBD1,TRBV7-2,14,many,TGTGCCAGCAGGGGACAGGGGTGGCAAGAGACCCAGTACTTC,CASRGQGWQETQYF
TRBJ1-2,.,TRBV20-1,14,many,TGCAGTGCTAGAGTGAGTAGAAGATTTTATGGCTACACCTTC,CSARVSRRFYGYTF
TRBJ2-3,.,TRBV5-1,15,many,TGCGCCAGCAGCAATAGGGAGCGGGGCACAGATACGCAGTATTTT,CASSNRERGTDTQYF
TRBJ1-4,.,TRBV20-1,13,.,TGCAGTGCTAGGGAGGGAGGAGATGAAAAACTGTTTTTT,CSAREGGDEKLFF
TRBJ2-2,.,TRBV20-1,11,.,TGCAGTGTATTTTACACCGGGGAGCTGTTTTTT,CSVFYTGELFF
TRBJ2-1,TRBD1,TRBV12-3/TRBV12-4,16,.,TGTGCCAGCAGTACCCGTCCTCGACAGGGGCACGGTGAGCAGTTCTTC,CASSTRPRQGHGEQFF
TRBJ1-4,.,TRBV7-6,16,many,TGTGCCAGCAGCCCCTCCGGGGAGGGGGCTAATGAAAAACTGTTTTTT,CASSPSGEGANEKLFF
TRBJ2-1,TRBD2,TRBV5-1,14,many,TGCGCCAGCAGCTTGGTTCTAGCGGCAGCTGAGCAGTTCTTC,CASSLVLAAAEQFF
TRBJ2-3,.,TRBV7-3,14,many,TGTGCCAGCAGCTTAGGTCCGGGGAGTGATACGCAGTATTTT,CASSLGPGSDTQYF